This T cell receptor (beta chain) was captured by sequencing in a study of blood T cell repertoires in COVID-19. Study-level background: From T cells, B-cell-depleted T cells, or PBMCs came the material, which was cDNA or gDNA.

As originally analysed: Amplified reference gene primers provided the basis for estimating nucleated cell counts. Profiling relied on immunoSEQ multiplex PCR, and the TCRdb table lists in-frame clones only, not all of them. V, J and clone size were drawn from that table, and D and trimming were deduced from the DNA. This sample has around 86,000 clones; roughly 85% occur once, and the top ten carry 35% to 40%. The CDR3 is 14 residues long. J gave up 3 bases and V 10 bases, and 8 bases lay outside the gene matches. Germline loops: CDR1 MNHEY, CDR2 SVGAGI. The receptor was isolated from a man older than 75 with acute or convalescent COVID-19. This chain connects TRBV6-5 to TRBJ1-4; TRBD1 matches at 7 bases. Sequencing used peripheral blood. For the CDR3, the DNA is TGTGCCATGAAACAGGGGAACGCTAATGAAAAACTGTTTTTT. Translated, it gives CAMKQGNANEKLFF.